These 14 T cell receptor beta chains were all obtained from the same sample, sequenced in a study of post-analysis software for immune sequencing data. Whole-study findings and limits: Patients had higher frequencies than controls of five TRBV segments, including TRBV5-6, TRBV5-1 and TRBV20-1.

Libraries were made from TCR beta cDNA, and they carried unique molecular identifiers. TCRdb redid the calling of the PCR reads with MiXCR, one entry per CDR3 protein. The repertoire holds fewer than 850,000 distinct CDR3 sequences, roughly 27% seen once, with around 0.56% in the top ten. The antigens of these receptors remain unknown. Sequencing used blood. The receptors were sampled from a girl aged 10 to 17 with multiple sclerosis.

CDR3 sequence: CSARPDATEQFF. CDR3 DNA sequence: TGCAGTGCTAGACCGGATGCGACAGAGCAGTTCTTC. V gene TRBV20-1 combines with J gene TRBJ2-1; D is uncertain. This CDR3 has 12 residues. V shed 2 bases and J shed 10 bases, with 12 bases lying between them. CDR1 and CDR2 from the germline V gene are DFQATT and SNEGSKA (reference sequence).

The genes are TRBV4-1 and TRBJ2-3; D not resolved. CDR1 is MGHRA, CDR2 YSYEKL, per germline. V lost 3 bases, J lost 1 base, and 17 bases lay in between. This CDR3 spans 17 amino acids. The CDR3 bases are TGCGCCAGCAGCCAGGCCCCGGTCGGCAGCGGCACAGATACGCAGTATTTT. It is translated as CASSQAPVGSGTDTQYF.

The V gene is TRBV12-3 or TRBV12-4, the J gene TRBJ1-2; 9 positions match TRBD1. The CDR3 has 15 residues. The V segment lost 1 base and the J segment 4 bases; nucleotides outside the gene matches: 4. The CDR3 sequence: CASSLVTGGRYGYTF. The CDR3, as DNA: TGTGCCAGCAGTTTAGTGACAGGGGGTCGCTATGGCTACACCTTC.

This clonotype has only a few counts. The V gene is TRBV5-5, the J gene TRBJ2-5; D is unclear. The CDR3 extends over 15 amino acids. Per the germline V gene, CDR1 is SGHKS and CDR2 is YYEKEE (reference sequence). V shed 0 bases and J shed 5 bases, with 14 bases lying between them. The CDR3 spells CASSLEFRLAETQYF. The CDR3 region has the DNA TGTGCCAGCAGCTTGGAGTTTCGGTTGGCCGAGACCCAGTACTTC. The whole variable domain, remainder taken from reference TRBV5-5 and TRBJ2-5, is DAGVTQSPTHLIKTRGQQVTLRCSPISGHKSVSWYQQVLGQGPQFIFQYYEKEERGRGNFPDRFSARQFPNYSSELNVNALLLGDSALYLCASSLEFRLAETQYFGPGTRLLVL.

The V and J genes are TRBV3-1 and TRBJ1-1, with a tentative D call TRBD1 (5 bases). V was pared by 4 bases and J by 8 bases, with 20 bases between. Germline assignment: CDR1 LGHDT and CDR2 YNNKEL (reference sequence). This CDR3 has 15 residues. CDR3 residues: CASSPVVDRLPEAFF. Here the CDR3 DNA reads TGTGCCAGCAGCCCAGTGGTAGACAGACTCCCCGAAGCTTTCTTT.

Only a few counts were recorded for this clonotype. V usage is TRBV6-5 and J usage is TRBJ2-4; TRBD1 matches at 9 bases. The V gene end was trimmed by 5 bases and the J gene end by 0 bases; junction bases not matched to a gene: 5. The germline CDR1 and CDR2 sequences are MNHEY and SVGAGI. The CDR3 runs 16 residues. CDR3 region: CASSPGTGLAKNIQYF. The DNA of the CDR3 is TGTGCCAGCAGTCCCGGGACAGGGCTAGCCAAAAACATTCAGTACTTC.

The CDR3 DNA reads as TGCGCCAGCAGCGATACTGTAGGGACAGGGTTCTACGAGCAGTACTTC. This gives the protein CASSDTVGTGFYEQYF. The V gene is TRBV5-1, the J gene TRBJ2-5; TRBD1 matches 9 bases. The J call may be mistaken, given a closer DNA end match to TRBJ2-7. The CDR3 extends over 16 amino acids. Germline V lookup: CDR1 SGHRS, CDR2 YFSETQ.

The table lists this clonotype with a few counts. The rearrangement links TRBV6-2 or TRBV6-3 to TRBJ2-7, with 7 bases that match TRBD2. From germline, CDR1 is MNHEY and CDR2 SVGEGT. J gave up 2 bases and V 2 bases, and 12 bases lay outside the gene matches. The CDR3 totals 17 residues. CDR3 sequence: CASSYGGSGTNPYEQYF. For the CDR3, the DNA is TGTGCCAGCAGTTACGGCGGGAGCGGGACCAATCCCTACGAGCAGTACTTC.

This clonotype was observed a handful of times. The gene calls are TRBV6-1 and TRBJ2-5; the D gene is possibly TRBD1 (6 bases). CDR1 and CDR2 from the germline V gene are MNHNS and SASEGT. This CDR3 is built from 13 residues. Trimming pared 6 bases from V and 7 bases from J, leaving 15 bases between. The CDR3 nucleotides read TGTGCCAGCAGGGGCCAGGGGTCTTGGACCCAGTACTTC. This gives the protein CASRGQGSWTQYF.

The J gene is TRBJ2-3, the V gene TRBV12-3 or TRBV12-4, with D perhaps being TRBD1 or TRBD2 (5 bases each). V was trimmed by 6 bases and J by 1 base, leaving 11 bases between them. CDR3 size: 14 residues. The CDR3 here is CASRSLGGTDTQYF. The DNA for the CDR3 is TGTGCCAGCAGATCATTGGGGGGCACAGATACGCAGTATTTT.

This clonotype was counted a few times. The genes are TRBV5-5 and TRBJ1-5, with a weak D call TRBD1 (5 bases). Germline V gene sequence: CDR1 SGHKS, CDR2 YYEKEE (reference sequence). Trimming stripped 4 bases from V and 4 bases from J, with 24 bases between. There are 18 residues in the CDR3. CDR3 DNA sequence: TGTGCCAGCAGCCCCCTTTCCGTTGGGGACGGGGGTAATCAGCCCCAGCATTTT. Protein sequence: CASSPLSVGDGGNQPQHF.

About this clonotype itself: With a much larger clone just one base away, this may be a read error. The chain uses TRBV29-1 and TRBJ2-7, with D tentatively TRBD2 (5 bases). The CDR3 runs 11 residues. Germline values: CDR1 SQVTM, CDR2 ANQGSEA. The DNA of the CDR3 is TGCAGTGTCTGGGAGTTCGGCGAGCAGTACTTC. Protein sequence: CSVWEFGEQYF.

This clonotype was counted only a few times. The V and J genes are TRBV9 and TRBJ2-5; D is perhaps TRBD1 or TRBD2 (6 bases each). The CDR3 length is 15 residues. Germline CDR1 and CDR2: SGDLS and YYNGEE. The germline V and J ends were trimmed by 6 bases and 4 bases, with 19 bases remaining between them. CDR3 DNA sequence: TGTGCCAGCACCTCCGCTGGGGGGCTGGCAGAGACCCAGTACTTC. Its protein is CASTSAGGLAETQYF. Supplemented by reference TRBV9 and TRBJ2-5, the full variable domain reads DSGVTQTPKHLITATGQRVTLRCSPRSGDLSVYWYQQSLDQGLQFLIQYYNGEERAKGNILERFSAQQFPDLHSELNLSSLELGDSALYFCASTSAGGLAETQYFGPGTRLLVL.

Note on this clonotype: Because it lacks the conserved phenylalanine or tryptophan at the end, this CDR3 is likely a read error. It is unclear where the CDR3 begins or ends on the DNA, so no DNA is shown, and the CDR3 is as TCRdb lists it. CDR3 loop: CASGGAPRGYTFGS. This chain links TRBV6-5 with TRBJ2-1; TRBD1 is taken as the D call from the table, unchecked against the DNA. The CDR3 is made up of 14 amino acids, end residues included. CDR1 is MNHEY, CDR2 SVGAGI, per germline.